These 32 T cell receptor beta chains originate from one sample sequenced in a study of blood T cell repertoires in COVID-19. Using immunoSEQ multiplex PCR, the repertoire was profiled, and TCRdb retains in-frame clones only, with some absent. The sample has 70,000 or so clones, around 85% seen once. Source material: peripheral blood. The origin of the receptors is a woman over 75 with acute or convalescent COVID-19.

The gene calls are TRBV2 and TRBJ2-7, with D perhaps TRBD1 (5 bases). This CDR3 comprises 16 residues. Trimming removed 7 bases from V and 0 bases from J, with 19 bases in between. From germline, CDR1 is SNHLY and CDR2 FYNNEI. The CDR3 sequence: CASTSSTGLSSYEQYF. The CDR3 DNA reads as TGTGCCAGCACCAGCTCCACAGGTTTAAGCTCCTACGAGCAGTACTTC.

The chain uses TRBV28 and TRBJ1-4; TRBD1 matches at 7 bases. V gave up 7 bases and J gave up 6 bases; unmatched junction bases: 11. CDR3 length: 15 residues. The germline V gene encodes CDR1 MDHEN and CDR2 SYDVKM. CDR3 coding DNA: TGTGCCAGCAAACCGCCCGGGACAGCAGATGAAAAACTGTTTTTT. Protein product: CASKPPGTADEKLFF.

V usage is TRBV21-1 and J usage is TRBJ1-2; the D call TRBD1 from the table was never checked on the DNA. TRBV21-1 is flagged as a pseudogene. The CDR3 loop spans 14 amino acids. The CDR3 protein is CASSKVIQGSGYTF. DNA for the CDR3: TGTGCCAGCAGCAAAGTGATACAGGGGTCTGGCTACACCTTC.

The CDR3 DNA reads as TGTGCCAGTAGTATCCCGGGACAGGGGGTGAGAGATACGCAGTATTTT. It encodes CASSIPGQGVRDTQYF. The chain couples TRBV19 to TRBJ2-3; 11 bases match TRBD1. This CDR3 contains 16 residues. Germline V gene lookup returns CDR1 LNHDA and CDR2 SQIVND (reference sequence). V was clipped by 3 bases and J by 5 bases; unmatched bases: 7.

The CDR3 DNA sequence: TGTGCCAGCATCGACCTGACTAGCGCGACCTACGAGCAGTACTTC. The encoded protein is CASIDLTSATYEQYF. This chain links TRBV27 with TRBJ2-7, with 8 bases fitting TRBD2. This CDR3 has 15 residues. Germline V gene sequence: CDR1 MNHEY, CDR2 SMNVEV (reference sequence). Trimming took 7 bases from V and 2 from J; bases not matched to a gene: 10.

The sample holds one count of this clone. The chain combines TRBV29-1 with TRBJ2-7; 13 nucleotides align to TRBD2. Trimming cost V 5 bases and J 3 bases; bases outside gene matches: 4. The CDR3 loop spans 14 amino acids. The germline gives CDR1 SQVTM, CDR2 ANQGSEA. CDR3 sequence: CSVTGLAGLYEQYF. The CDR3 bases are TGCAGCGTTACGGGACTAGCGGGACTCTACGAGCAGTACTTC.

This chain joins TRBV28 and TRBJ2-1, with TRBD2 matching 7 bases. The CDR3 covers 18 residues. CDR1 and CDR2 (germline): MDHEN, SYDVKM. Trimming cost V 7 bases and J 0 bases; bases outside gene matches: 15. This CDR3 is CASIALGAGRTSYNEQFF. CDR3 nucleotide sequence: TGTGCCAGCATCGCCCTTGGAGCCGGGAGGACCTCCTACAATGAGCAGTTCTTC.

The chain combines TRBV6-1 with TRBJ1-2; 7 bases are shared with TRBD1. This CDR3 contains 16 residues. The V gene end was trimmed by 3 bases and the J gene end by 4 bases; junction bases not matched to a gene: 11. The germline V gene has CDR1 MNHNS and CDR2 SASEGT. CDR3 sequence (DNA): TGTGCCAGCAGTGACACAATCAACAGGGGAATCTATGGCTACACCTTC. The encoded protein is CASSDTINRGIYGYTF.

This clone was picked up one time. This chain connects TRBV27 to TRBJ2-7; D perhaps matches TRBD1 (5 bases). CDR3 size: 13 residues. CDR1 is MNHEY, CDR2 SMNVEV, per germline (reference sequence). Trimming pared 6 bases from V and 5 bases from J, leaving 14 bases between. The CDR3 sequence is CASRVQGFHEQYF. In DNA form, the CDR3 reads TGTGCCAGCAGGGTCCAGGGCTTCCACGAGCAGTACTTC.

This chain connects TRBV6-5 to TRBJ2-7; perhaps TRBD2 as D (7 bases). V was pared by 0 bases and J by 2 bases, with 11 bases between. Germline V CDR1 and CDR2: MNHEY, SVGAGI. This CDR3 comprises 15 residues. The CDR3 sequence: CASSYSGGGPYEQYF. CDR3 DNA: TGTGCCAGCAGTTACTCGGGGGGGGGCCCCTACGAGCAGTACTTC.

V and J are TRBV4-3 and TRBJ2-7; the D gene is possibly TRBD1 (6 bases). CDR1 is LGHNA, CDR2 YSLEER, per germline. CDR3 length: 15 residues. V was trimmed by 0 bases and J by 3 bases, leaving 12 bases between them. The CDR3 here is CASSQEGAPHYEQYF. DNA of the CDR3: TGCGCCAGCAGCCAAGAGGGGGCCCCACACTACGAGCAGTACTTC.

V and J are TRBV18 and TRBJ1-1; perhaps TRBD1 as D (5 bases). The CDR3 covers 15 residues. Germline loops: CDR1 KGHSH, CDR2 LQKENI. Trimming took off 2 bases at V and 0 bases at J, with 10 bases between the two ends. CDR3 in amino acids: CASSPTRDMNTEAFF. The CDR3 nucleotides read TGTGCCAGCTCACCAACCAGGGATATGAACACTGAAGCTTTCTTT.

The V gene is TRBV18, the J gene TRBJ2-2; no clear D. Germline CDR1 KGHSH, CDR2 LQKENI. Trimming left V 3 bases short and J 1 base short, with 6 bases between. The CDR3 length is 14 residues. CDR3 DNA sequence: TGTGCCAGCTCACCCCTACGGAACACCGGGGAGCTGTTTTTT. It specifies CASSPLRNTGELFF.

This clone showed up just once. The V gene is TRBV28, the J gene TRBJ1-2; D is unresolved. Trimming pared 7 bases from V and 4 bases from J, leaving 10 bases between. CDR3 length equals 12 residues. Germline CDR1 is MDHEN and CDR2 is SYDVKM. The CDR3 spells CASTLVGYGYTF. The DNA of the CDR3 is TGTGCCAGCACCCTGGTCGGCTATGGCTACACCTTC.

V usage is TRBV28 and J usage is TRBJ2-3, with TRBD2 matching over 7 bases. Germline lookup yields CDR1 MDHEN and CDR2 SYDVKM. The length of the CDR3 is 14 residues. V was clipped by 6 bases and J by 3 bases; unmatched bases: 6. The CDR3 nucleotides are TGTGCCAGCAGCAGCCAGGGAGGGACAGATACGCAGTATTTT. Translating it yields CASSSQGGTDTQYF. The entire variable domain, with the rest obtained from reference TRBV28 and TRBJ2-3, is as follows: DVKVTQSSRYLVKRTGEKVFLECVQDMDHENMFWYRQDPGLGLRLIYFSYDVKMKEKGDIPEGYSVSREKKERFSLILESASTNQTSMYLCASSSQGGTDTQYFGPGTRLTVL.

V is TRBV28 and J is TRBJ2-2; 9 bases are a match to TRBD1. CDR1 is MDHEN, CDR2 SYDVKM, per germline. The V and J ends lost 6 bases and 4 bases, in that order; junction bases with no gene match: 6. This CDR3 contains 15 residues. In DNA form, the CDR3 reads TGTGCCAGCAGGGGGACAGGGTCGGTCACCGGGGAGCTGTTTTTT. Translated, it gives CASRGTGSVTGELFF.

The chain combines TRBV19 with TRBJ2-6; D is perhaps TRBD1 (5 bases). Germline V gene lookup returns CDR1 LNHDA and CDR2 SQIVND (reference sequence). The CDR3 contains 17 residues. V dropped 5 bases and J dropped 2 bases, with 16 bases sitting between them. The CDR3 DNA reads as TGTGCCAGTAGTGAAAGGGGAAGCAGGACTGGGGCCAACGTCCTGACTTTC. Protein product: CASSERGSRTGANVLTF. Drawing the rest from reference TRBV19 and TRBJ2-6, the complete variable domain is DGGITQSPKYLFRKEGQNVTLSCEQNLNHDAMYWYRQDPGQGLRLIYYSQIVNDFQKGDIAEGYSVSREKKESFPLTVTSAQKNPTAFYLCASSERGSRTGANVLTFGAGSRLTVL.

The chain is built from TRBV28 and TRBJ1-2; 10 bases are shared with TRBD1. V lost 7 bases, J lost 2 bases, and 4 bases stayed unmatched. CDR3 length equals 14 residues. CDR1 MDHEN and CDR2 SYDVKM come from the germline V gene. The CDR3 loop is CASTRQGANYGYTF. The CDR3 DNA is TGTGCCAGCACCCGACAGGGGGCGAACTATGGCTACACCTTC.

The J gene is TRBJ2-7, the V gene TRBV6-5, with 9 bases lining up with TRBD1. This CDR3 spans 14 amino acids. V lost 10 bases to trimming and J lost 3 bases; unmatched junction nucleotides: 10. Per germline, CDR1 MNHEY and CDR2 SVGAGI. Here the CDR3 DNA reads TGTGCCACCAGGGGACAGGGATCCCTCTACGAGCAGTACTTC. As protein: CATRGQGSLYEQYF.

The J gene is TRBJ1-1, the V gene TRBV2; D unclear. The V and J ends lost 7 bases and 1 base respectively, with 13 bases between them. The CDR3 totals 14 residues. The germline V gene encodes CDR1 SNHLY and CDR2 FYNNEI. The CDR3 region has the DNA TGTGCCAGCATAGCACTGCGCCCGAACACTGAAGCTTTCTTT. Its translation: CASIALRPNTEAFF.

CDR3: CASKITGPYSPLHF. The CDR3 nucleotides read TGTGCCAGTAAAATAACAGGACCCTATTCACCCCTCCACTTT. The genes are TRBV19 and TRBJ1-6; the D gene is possibly TRBD1 (5 bases). Trimming pared 7 bases from V and 8 bases from J, leaving 15 bases between. This CDR3 has 14 residues. The germline V gene has CDR1 LNHDA and CDR2 SQIVND (reference sequence). The full variable domain, in which reference TRBV19 and TRBJ1-6 provide the parts outside the CDR3, is DGGITQSPKYLFRKEGQNVTLSCEQNLNHDAMYWYRQDPGQGLRLIYYSQIVNDFQKGDIAEGYSVSREKKESFPLTVTSAQKNPTAFYLCASKITGPYSPLHFGNGTRLTVT.

J is TRBJ1-6 and V is TRBV6-1, with 11 bases lining up with TRBD1. The germline V gene encodes CDR1 MNHNS and CDR2 SASEGT. J was trimmed by 0 bases and V by 1 base; bases with no gene match: 11. This CDR3 is 21 amino acids long. The DNA of the CDR3 is TGTGCCAGCAGTGAAGGGACAGGGGGCCTTTCCACGAGCTCCTATAATTCACCCCTCCACTTT. Translated: CASSEGTGGLSTSSYNSPLHF.

The chain has TRBV11-2 and TRBJ2-5; a weak D match, TRBD2 (5 bases). The CDR3 sequence is 15 residues long. Germline lookup yields CDR1 SGHAT and CDR2 FQNNGV. Trimming took 4 bases from V and 5 from J, leaving 17 bases between them. CDR3 residues: CASSSRPGEMETQYF. The CDR3 DNA follows: TGTGCCAGCAGCTCTAGACCTGGGGAGATGGAGACCCAGTACTTC.

The V gene is TRBV7-3, the J gene TRBJ2-1; D may be TRBD1 (6 bases). The V end was cut by 2 bases, the J end by 7 bases, with 15 bases between. The CDR3 runs to 15 residues. Germline CDR1 and CDR2: SGHTA and FQGTGA. In DNA form, the CDR3 reads TGTGCCAGCAGCTTAGGCGGAAACAGGGTAAATGAGCAGTTCTTC. The encoded protein is CASSLGGNRVNEQFF. Together with reference TRBV7-3 and TRBJ2-1, the CDR3 gives the full variable domain: GAGVSQTPSNKVTEKGKYVELRCDPISGHTALYWYRQSLGQGPEFLIYFQGTGAADDSGLPNDRFFAVRPEGSVSTLKIQRTERGDSAVYLCASSLGGNRVNEQFFGPGTRLTVL.

The chain joins TRBV5-1 to TRBJ2-1; 11 positions match TRBD2. Germline CDR1 and CDR2: SGHRS and YFSETQ. The V gene end was trimmed by 7 bases and the J gene end by 7 bases; junction bases not matched to a gene: 7. This CDR3 has 14 amino acids. The CDR3 bases are TGCGCCAGCGGTAGCGGGGGGGCCGGGAATGAGCAGTTCTTC. It codes for CASGSGGAGNEQFF.

CDR3: CASSRNRDQPQHF. The CDR3 DNA reads TGTGCCAGCTCCCGGAACAGGGATCAGCCCCAGCATTTT. The V gene is TRBV18, the J gene TRBJ1-5, with D perhaps matching TRBD1 (6 bases). Deletions cut 6 bases from V and 5 bases from J, with 11 bases between. CDR1 is KGHSH, CDR2 LQKENI, per germline. The CDR3 totals 13 residues.

The chain is built from TRBV15 and TRBJ2-5; 7 positions agree with TRBD2. V shed 5 bases, J shed 9 bases, and the junction held 3 bases outside the gene matches. CDR1 is LNHNV, CDR2 YYDKDF, per germline (reference sequence). CDR3 length: 11 residues. The CDR3 sequence is CATSEGRAQYF. CDR3 DNA: TGTGCCACCAGCGAGGGGAGGGCCCAGTACTTC.

This clone was seen only a few times. V gene TRBV10-3 combines with J gene TRBJ1-1; D ambiguous. V lost 4 bases, J lost 0 bases, and 15 bases lay in between. This CDR3 comprises 16 residues. Looked up from germline, CDR1 is ENHRY and CDR2 is SYGVKD. This chain's CDR3 is CAISAPTTTMNTEAFF. The CDR3 DNA reads TGTGCCATCAGTGCACCCACCACAACCATGAACACTGAAGCTTTCTTT.

The chain recombines TRBV6-2 or TRBV6-3 with TRBJ2-3; no clear D gene. CDR3 size: 14 residues. V lost 4 bases and J lost 4, with 12 bases in between. The germline gives CDR1 MNHEY, CDR2 SVGEGT. The CDR3 spells CASSSLVYSDTQYF. DNA for the CDR3: TGTGCCAGCAGTTCCCTCGTCTATTCAGATACGCAGTATTTT.

Sample share makes this clone medium-sized. The gene calls are TRBV7-3 and TRBJ2-3, with TRBD2 as a possible D gene (5 bases). There are 14 residues in the CDR3. Germline V gene data show CDR1 as SGHTA and CDR2 as FQGTGA. Trimming took 1 base from V and 1 from J, leaving 6 bases between them. CDR3 nucleotide sequence: TGTGCCAGCAGCTTAAATAGCGGCACAGATACGCAGTATTTT. It codes for CASSLNSGTDTQYF. The complete variable domain, with remaining parts taken from reference TRBV7-3 and TRBJ2-3, reads GAGVSQTPSNKVTEKGKYVELRCDPISGHTALYWYRQSLGQGPEFLIYFQGTGAADDSGLPNDRFFAVRPEGSVSTLKIQRTERGDSAVYLCASSLNSGTDTQYFGPGTRLTVL.

The chain has TRBV19 and TRBJ1-5, with 8 bases aligning to TRBD1. Trimming cost V 7 bases and J 0 bases; bases outside gene matches: 17. This CDR3 has 19 amino acids. Per germline, CDR1 LNHDA and CDR2 SQIVND (reference sequence). Here the CDR3 reads CASKGPGTGVTYSNQPQHF. As DNA, the CDR3 is TGTGCCAGTAAAGGACCCGGGACAGGCGTGACATATAGCAATCAGCCCCAGCATTTT. The variable domain in full, completed from reference TRBV19 and TRBJ1-5, reads DGGITQSPKYLFRKEGQNVTLSCEQNLNHDAMYWYRQDPGQGLRLIYYSQIVNDFQKGDIAEGYSVSREKKESFPLTVTSAQKNPTAFYLCASKGPGTGVTYSNQPQHFGDGTRLSIL.

The V call is TRBV6-6, the J call TRBJ1-2, with D possibly matching TRBD1 (6 bases). Germline CDR1 and CDR2: MNHNY and SVGAGI (reference sequence). V was pared by 4 bases and J by 3 bases, with 15 bases between. The CDR3 is 15 amino acids. As DNA, the CDR3 is TGTGCCAGCAGTTCAGGGGCCCCAGCCTACTATGGCTACACCTTC. It yields the protein CASSSGAPAYYGYTF.